This TCR beta chain emerged from a study of T cell changes during pregnancy in multiple sclerosis. V gave up 1 base and J gave up 5 bases, with 7 bases separating them. The germline gives CDR1 SGHRS, CDR2 YFSETQ. The CDR3 length is 13 residues. Clones were read by immunoSEQ multiplex PCR, and TCRdb kept only the in-frame ones, dropping some. The sample has some 49,000 clones, 85% to 90% seen once. This receptor was taken from a female donor in good health, enrolled as a control in a pregnancy study. J is TRBJ2-1 and V is TRBV5-1, with D tentatively TRBD2 (5 bases). The source was peripheral blood, collected after pregnancy. The CDR3 coding sequence is TGCGCCAGCAGCTTGTCGGGGAACAATGAGCAGTTCTTC. Protein: CASSLSGNNEQFF.